Sequencing of this T cell receptor (beta chain) was carried out in a study of blood T cells in healthy people across ages. Study results and limitations: No one knew whether donors had CMV, which possibly confounded expanded clonotype changes. TCR beta diversity per million T cells fell roughly linearly with age.

Trimming took off 6 bases at V and 6 bases at J, with 21 bases between the two ends. There are 15 residues in the CDR3. Germline V gene sequence: CDR1 DFQATT, CDR2 SNEGSKA (reference sequence). Remarks on this clonotype: Its antigen is not identified.

With a J-beta primer mix and a sample-barcoded 5' primer, a second PCR ran about 6 to 11 cycles. TCRdb ran MiXCR on the 5' RACE reads and lists one entry per CDR3 protein. The sample includes about 1.4 million distinct CDR3 sequences, around 59% of them seen just once. The sequence came from a man younger than 35 in good health. V and J are TRBV20-1 and TRBJ2-1; tentative D call: TRBD2 (7 bases). Sequencing input: blood. The DNA for the CDR3 is TGCAGTGCCTCTTCGAATCGGGGGGCCCGCAATGAGCAGTTCTTC. Translating it yields CSASSNRGARNEQFF.